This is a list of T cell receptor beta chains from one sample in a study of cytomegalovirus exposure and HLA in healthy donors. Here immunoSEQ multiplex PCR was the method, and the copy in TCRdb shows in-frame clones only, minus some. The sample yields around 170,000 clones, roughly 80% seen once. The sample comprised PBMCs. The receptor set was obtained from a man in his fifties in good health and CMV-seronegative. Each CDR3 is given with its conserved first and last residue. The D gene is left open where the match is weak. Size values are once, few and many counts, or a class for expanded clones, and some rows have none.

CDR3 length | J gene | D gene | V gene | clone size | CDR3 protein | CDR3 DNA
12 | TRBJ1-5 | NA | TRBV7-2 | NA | CASSLEAGRQHF | TGTGCCAGCAGCTTAGAAGCAGGGCGCCAGCATTTT
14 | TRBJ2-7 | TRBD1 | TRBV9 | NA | CASSGSDRDGEQYF | TGTGCCAGCAGCGGATCGGACAGGGATGGGGAGCAGTACTTC
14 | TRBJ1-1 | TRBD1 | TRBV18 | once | CASSGTTGGNEAFF | TGTGCCAGCTCAGGGACGACAGGGGGCAATGAAGCTTTCTTT
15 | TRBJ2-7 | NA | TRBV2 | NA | CASSEGGGLAYEQYF | TGTGCCAGCAGTGAGGGAGGGGGTCTTGCCTACGAGCAGTACTTC
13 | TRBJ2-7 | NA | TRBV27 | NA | CASSLQVGSEQYF | TGTGCCAGCAGTTTACAGGTCGGTAGCGAGCAGTACTTC
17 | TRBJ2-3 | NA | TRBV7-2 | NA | CASSLNVRSSSTDTQYF | TGTGCCAGCAGCTTAAATGTTAGGAGCTCTAGCACAGATACGCAGTATTTT
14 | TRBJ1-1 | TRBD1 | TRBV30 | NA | CAWGDRGLGTEAFF | TGTGCCTGGGGGGACAGGGGGCTTGGCACTGAAGCTTTCTTT
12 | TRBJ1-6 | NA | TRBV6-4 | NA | CASPRGGSPLHF | TGTGCCTCCCCCCGGGGGGGGTCACCCCTCCACTTT
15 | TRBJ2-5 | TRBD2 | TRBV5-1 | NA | CASSPTSGKKRGQYF | TGCGCCAGCAGCCCGACTAGCGGGAAGAAGAGAGGCCAGTACTTC
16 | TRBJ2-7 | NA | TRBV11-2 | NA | CASSLMVRQATYEQYF | TGTGCCAGCAGCTTAATGGTCCGGCAGGCTACCTACGAGCAGTACTTC